This T cell receptor beta chain was recovered during a study of T cell repertoires in cytomegalovirus infection. Background on the study: A matching HLA type, together with CMV infection, was signaled by public TCR beta signatures.

Germline V CDR1 and CDR2: SGHDT, YYEEEE. Trimming removed 2 bases at V and 3 bases at J, with 14 bases between. The CDR3 sequence is 16 residues long. Study-level results: There were HLA-C-restricted CMV-specific TCR beta clonotypes dominating the ex vivo response. People with CMV and the relevant HLA were identified by cumulative public TCR beta family frequency.

In the case of this clonotype: The antigen remains undetermined.

TCRdb analysed the reads with MiXCR anew, one entry per CDR3 protein. The table lists 750,000 to 900,000 distinct CDR3 sequences, about 29% of them singletons. The sequenced sample was cultured CD8+ T cells from PBMCs, obtained from culture after CMV antigen stimulation. The gene calls are TRBV5-6 and TRBJ2-2; tentative D call: TRBD1 (5 bases). The sequence was collected from a human donor in good health (CMV status not recorded). Some clones in this sample may be carry-over from other donors' samples. As DNA, the CDR3 is TGTGCCAGCAGCTTCGACCTCCAGGGATACACCGGGGAGCTGTTTTTT. Translating it yields CASSFDLQGYTGELFF.